This TCR beta chain was captured by sequencing in a study of T cells after yellow fever vaccination. This clonotype was observed a few times. What it binds is not known. Germline V lookup: CDR1 MNHEY, CDR2 SMNVEV (reference sequence). Trimming removed 0 bases from V and 0 bases from J, with 7 bases in between. The length of the CDR3 is 15 residues. Study-level results: Of the clonotypes, a small share occurred in both CD4 and CD8 compartments.

From the 5' RACE reads, TCRdb called clonotypes with MiXCR, one entry per CDR3 protein. The profile shows approximately 550,000 distinct CDR3 sequences, roughly a fifth of them singletons. Source: PBMCs, taken 15 days after the yellow fever booster vaccination. The J gene is TRBJ2-3, the V gene TRBV27; D not resolved. The sequence was obtained from a young man who received the YFV17D yellow fever vaccine. The CDR3 DNA reads TGTGCCAGCAGTTTATCCTATATTAGCACAGATACGCAGTATTTT. Residues: CASSLSYISTDTQYF.